This TCR beta chain was documented in a study of cytomegalovirus exposure and HLA in healthy donors. PCR used 60 Vbeta primers and 13 Jbeta primers. The table came from immunoSEQ multiplex PCR; TCRdb's copy has only in-frame clones and leaves some out. The data contain some 150,000 clones, about 75% of them singletons. Trimming cost V 3 bases and J 7 bases; bases outside gene matches: 11. The CDR3 runs to 15 residues. CDR1 and CDR2 from the germline V gene are MDHEN and SYDVKM. The TCR sequence derives from a man between 60 and 70 years old in good health and CMV-seronegative. The specimen was PBMCs. V and J are TRBV28 and TRBJ1-1; 7 bases are a match to TRBD1. CDR3 region: CASSFRPRTGVEAFF. CDR3 sequence (DNA): TGTGCCAGCAGTTTCCGCCCGCGCACAGGGGTTGAAGCTTTCTTT. Filled out from reference TRBV28 and TRBJ1-1, the complete variable domain reads DVKVTQSSRYLVKRTGEKVFLECVQDMDHENMFWYRQDPGLGLRLIYFSYDVKMKEKGDIPEGYSVSREKKERFSLILESASTNQTSMYLCASSFRPRTGVEAFFGQGTRLTVV.